The 21 T cell receptor beta chains in this list originate from one sample, sequenced in a study of T cells after posttransplantation cyclophosphamide (dated by TCRdb to 2016 to 2017). Receptors were amplified or captured by the immunoSEQ multiplex PCR assay. The table comes from immuneACCESS by way of TCRdb, which keeps in-frame sequences with V and J called. Part of the clones is missing from these tables; in studies checked, under half for an unresolved V gene and the rest for unknown reasons. The sample table holds 11,000 or so clones, of which 2% to 2.5% were seen once. The ten largest clones take up roughly a sixth of the sample. The treatment or condition label corresponds to: high-dose cyclophosphamide on days +3 and +4 as single-agent GVHD prophylaxis. PTCy patients received busulfan and fludarabine conditioning, a related or unrelated marrow graft, and cyclophosphamide on days +3 and +4.

The source was PBMCs, collected after allogeneic stem cell transplant with posttransplant cyclophosphamide. The receptor source for this set is a male patient in his 30s who received an allogeneic stem cell transplant from a related donor, was CMV-positive, and had no GVHD. Some T cells seen after a transplant may have their origin in the graft donor.

This clone occurred a few times. This chain links TRBV7-8 with TRBJ1-1; TRBD1 might be the D (5 bases). The V gene's germline CDR1 is SGHVS and CDR2 FQNEAQ. Trimming cost V 0 bases and J 4 bases, with 6 bases left between them. The CDR3 extends over 13 amino acids. CDR3 loop: CASSLAGVTEAFF. CDR3 DNA: TGTGCCAGCAGCTTAGCAGGGGTCACTGAAGCTTTCTTT.

This clone was seen more than once but under ten times. The rearrangement uses TRBV6-1 and TRBJ2-7; TRBD1 matches at 9 bases. Per germline, CDR1 MNHNS and CDR2 SASEGT. V was pared by 6 bases and J by 0 bases, with 6 bases of the junction left unmatched. The CDR3 contains 15 residues. This chain's CDR3 is CASRSGQGNSYEQYF. CDR3 nucleotide sequence: TGTGCCAGCAGATCGGGACAGGGCAACTCCTACGAGCAGTACTTC.

This rearrangement joins TRBV4-3 to TRBJ1-6; the match to TRBD1 covers 7 bases. CDR3 length: 16 amino acids. Trimming at V came to 4 bases and at J to 7 bases, leaving 10 bases not matched to a gene. Germline values: CDR1 LGHNA, CDR2 YSLEER. The CDR3 region is CASSRKQGQKNSPLHF. The CDR3 DNA reads as TGCGCCAGCAGCCGTAAACAGGGACAGAAAAATTCACCCCTCCACTTT.

CDR3 sequence (DNA): TGCGCCAGCAGCCCCGGTCTCGGTGAGTCTACGCAGTATTTT. This sequence encodes CASSPGLGESTQYF. The J gene is TRBJ2-3, the V gene TRBV4-3; D gene unclear. V shed 4 bases and J shed 8 bases, with 16 bases lying between them. The CDR3 consists of 14 residues. The germline CDR1 and CDR2 sequences are LGHNA and YSLEER.

Sample share makes this clone medium-sized (0.01 to 0.1%). V and J are TRBV19 and TRBJ1-5, with D possibly being TRBD1 (5 bases). CDR3 size: 15 residues. Trimming took 7 bases from V and 6 from J, leaving 19 bases between them. The germline V gene has CDR1 LNHDA and CDR2 SQIVND (reference sequence). CDR3 sequence reads: CASTSGPGGVQPQHF. Here the CDR3 DNA reads TGTGCCAGTACCTCGGGACCCGGGGGGGTTCAGCCCCAGCATTTT.

The chain uses TRBV6-4 and TRBJ2-7, with TRBD2 matching over 8 bases. With V trimmed by 6 bases and J by 2 bases, 6 bases remained unmatched. The CDR3 has 14 residues. Looked up from germline, CDR1 is MRHNA and CDR2 is SNTAGT. The CDR3: CASSLGAGAYEQYF. DNA for the CDR3: TGTGCCAGCAGCCTAGGAGCGGGAGCCTACGAGCAGTACTTC.

V is TRBV5-1 and J is TRBJ1-5; 8 bases fit TRBD1. The V gene end was trimmed by 4 bases and the J gene end by 5 bases; junction bases not matched to a gene: 11. Per the germline V gene, CDR1 is SGHRS and CDR2 is YFSETQ. There are 16 residues in the CDR3. The CDR3 nucleotides read TGCGCCAGCAGCCTGGGGGCAGGGGGCGCCGATCAGCCCCAGCATTTT. The encoded protein is CASSLGAGGADQPQHF. The whole variable domain, remainder taken from reference TRBV5-1 and TRBJ1-5, is KAGVTQTPRYLIKTRGQQVTLSCSPISGHRSVSWYQQTPGQGLQFLFEYFSETQRNKGNFPGRFSGRQFSNSRSEMNVSTLELGDSALYLCASSLGAGGADQPQHFGDGTRLSIL.

This rearrangement joins TRBV5-1 to TRBJ2-7; possibly TRBD1 for D (5 bases). The CDR3 contains 16 residues. The germline V and J ends were trimmed by 0 bases and 3 bases, with 16 bases remaining between them. Germline V gives CDR1 SGHRS, CDR2 YFSETQ. In nucleotides, the CDR3 is TGCGCCAGCAGCTTGGCCCAAAGGGGCCTTAACTACGAGCAGTACTTC. Translating gives CASSLAQRGLNYEQYF.

The table lists this clone with a few counts. The V gene is TRBV7-8, the J gene TRBJ2-5; D is unclear. CDR1 SGHVS and CDR2 FQNEAQ come from the germline V gene. The V end was cut by 4 bases, the J end by 4 bases, with 10 bases between. The CDR3 has 13 residues. The CDR3 nucleotides read TGTGCCAGCAGCTATAACACGGGAGAGACCCAGTACTTC. Protein product: CASSYNTGETQYF.

This clone was observed a few times. The genes are TRBV29-1 and TRBJ2-5; 10 positions agree with TRBD2. V lost 8 bases, J lost 3 bases, and 3 bases stayed unmatched. This CDR3 contains 12 residues. The germline gives CDR1 SQVTM, CDR2 ANQGSEA. CDR3 sequence: CSIGLAEETQYF. In DNA form, the CDR3 reads TGCAGCATTGGACTAGCGGAAGAGACCCAGTACTTC.

V gene TRBV19 combines with J gene TRBJ1-6; 7 nucleotides line up with TRBD1. Trimming at V came to 5 bases and at J to 7 bases, leaving 5 bases not matched to a gene. The CDR3 sequence is 14 residues long. CDR1 LNHDA and CDR2 SQIVND come from the germline V gene (reference sequence). The CDR3 DNA follows: TGTGCCAGTAGTGGATGGGACAGAAATTCACCCCTCCACTTT. Encoded protein: CASSGWDRNSPLHF.

This chain joins TRBV25-1 and TRBJ2-3; the match to TRBD2 covers 8 bases. The germline V gene encodes CDR1 MGHDK and CDR2 SYGVNS. The CDR3 has 16 residues. Trimming removed 3 bases from V and 8 bases from J; junction bases left unmatched: 13. CDR3 amino acids: CASSDSWTSPATTQYF. CDR3 bases: TGTGCCAGCAGTGACTCCTGGACTAGCCCGGCAACTACGCAGTATTTT.

The chain recombines TRBV19 with TRBJ1-2, with 10 bases fitting TRBD1. Germline assignment: CDR1 LNHDA and CDR2 SQIVND (reference sequence). The CDR3 has 16 amino acids. With 2 bases clipped from V and 4 bases from J, the junction kept 7 bases outside the gene matches. The chain's CDR3 is CASSINPRQGAYGYTF. The CDR3 DNA reads as TGTGCCAGTAGTATAAACCCCCGACAGGGGGCCTATGGCTACACCTTC.

This clone has just a few counts. The chain joins TRBV11-1 to TRBJ1-4; 12 nucleotides match TRBD1. The CDR3 length is 16 residues. Germline V gene data show CDR1 as SGHAT and CDR2 as FQDESV (reference sequence). With 4 bases clipped from V and 11 bases from J, the junction kept 11 bases outside the gene matches. CDR3 DNA: TGTGCCAGCAGCTCCAGCGTCGGGACAGGGGGCGTGAAACTGTTTTTT. Amino acid sequence: CASSSSVGTGGVKLFF.

The V call is TRBV4-2, the J call TRBJ2-7, with TRBD2 matching 13 bases. Germline lookup yields CDR1 LGHNA and CDR2 YNFKEQ. The CDR3 sequence is 15 residues long. V shed 3 bases, J shed 2 bases, and the junction held 1 base outside the gene matches. DNA of the CDR3: TGTGCCAGCAGCCATGGGACTAGCGGGACCTACGAGCAGTACTTC. It is translated as CASSHGTSGTYEQYF.

This clone appeared a few times. CDR3 protein: CASRWTSGSPTEQFF. CDR3 bases: TGTGCCTCAAGGTGGACTAGCGGCTCGCCGACGGAACAGTTCTTC. The chain is built from TRBV19 and TRBJ2-1, with 10 bases identical to TRBD2. Germline lookup yields CDR1 LNHDA and CDR2 SQIVND (reference sequence). This CDR3 has 15 residues. J was trimmed by 13 bases and V by 11 bases; bases with no gene match: 20.

This clone appeared a few times. V and J are TRBV19 and TRBJ2-7, with D perhaps matching TRBD1 (5 bases). This CDR3 is built from 14 residues. V lost 3 bases and J 2 bases, leaving 11 bases between the germline ends. Germline lookup yields CDR1 LNHDA and CDR2 SQIVND (reference sequence). The CDR3, as DNA: TGTGCCAGTAGTATCCTCGACAGACCCTACGAGCAGTACTTC. As protein: CASSILDRPYEQYF.

The V and J genes are TRBV28 and TRBJ2-5, with a tentative D call TRBD1 (5 bases). The ends were cut back, 8 bases at V and 5 bases at J, with 18 bases in the middle. CDR3 length: 14 amino acids. Germline values: CDR1 MDHEN, CDR2 SYDVKM. CDR3 DNA: TGTGCCAGCTGTTACACCCATCGACAGGAGACCCAGTACTTC. Translating gives CASCYTHRQETQYF.

The CDR3 DNA reads TGTGCCAGCAGTGAAGAGGGGGCCATTCAGTACTTC. It translates to CASSEEGAIQYF. The chain recombines TRBV2 with TRBJ2-4; 7 nucleotides align to TRBD1. Per germline, CDR1 SNHLY and CDR2 FYNNEI. The CDR3 has 12 amino acids. V lost 1 base and J lost 9; bases outside the gene matches: 0.

This sequence joins TRBV4-3 and TRBJ2-7; TRBD2 matches 10 bases. CDR3 length: 16 amino acids. The J segment lost 2 bases and the V segment lost 4 bases, leaving 8 bases of the junction unmatched. Germline CDR1 and CDR2: LGHNA and YSLEER. CDR3 in DNA: TGCGCCAGCAGCCCCGAGGTGGGGACTAGCGCCTACGAGCAGTACTTC. Protein sequence: CASSPEVGTSAYEQYF.

The chain uses TRBV7-2 and TRBJ1-2, with D possibly TRBD1 on 5 matching bases. Germline CDR1 reads SGHTA; CDR2 reads FQGNSA. The CDR3 is 13 amino acids. The V end was cut by 6 bases, the J end by 8 bases, with 16 bases between. The CDR3 region has the DNA TGTGCCAGCAGTCAGGGATCATTTGACGGCTACACCTTC. As protein: CASSQGSFDGYTF.